This T cell receptor (beta chain) came from a study of cytomegalovirus exposure and HLA in healthy donors. Germline CDR1 is SGHRS and CDR2 is YFSETQ. Unmatched junction bases numbered 15, after V lost 0 bases and J lost 8 bases. This CDR3 is built from 17 residues. Of note for this clone: Its antigen is not identified.

Study-wide points: Investigators reported 150 to 200 TCR beta chains as tied to cytomegalovirus. Several top significant clusters appeared, in a later analysis, to be linked to common viral pathogens.

Both 60 Vbeta primers and 13 Jbeta primers went into the PCR. Authors' methods: Later reanalysis found about 80 million unique TCR beta chains, about 10 million of them shared. This table comes from immunoSEQ multiplex PCR, and its TCRdb copy is limited to in-frame clones, with some not included. D and trimming come from the DNA, and the V and J calls and clone size come from that table. The data hold over 150,000 clones, with around 74% observed a single time. The TCR was taken from a girl aged 5-17 years in good health and CMV-seropositive. The chain couples TRBV5-1 to TRBJ1-2; 8 bases map to TRBD1. The sequenced sample was PBMCs. The chain's CDR3 is CASSLVFYQGAPDGYTF. The CDR3 region has the DNA TGCGCCAGCAGCTTGGTGTTCTATCAGGGGGCGCCAGACGGCTACACCTTC.